The next 26 T cell receptor beta chains were all read from a single sample in a study of patients and donors after allogeneic stem cell transplantation. TCRdb re-called the RT-PCR reads through MiXCR, storing one row per CDR3 protein. Of about 410,000 distinct CDR3 sequences listed, under 20% are singletons. The sequenced sample was blood, either unsorted or a sorted T cell fraction (not recorded which). The source of these receptors is a human donor who was either an allogeneic HSCT recipient or a stem cell or donor lymphocyte infusion donor (not recorded which). It is not recorded whose cells these are; they may come from a transplant donor.

CDR3 sequence: CASSPEDTNTGELFF. The DNA for the CDR3 is TGCGCCAGCAGCCCGGAGGACACGAACACCGGGGAGCTGTTTTTT. This chain links TRBV4-1 with TRBJ2-2; D possibly matches TRBD1 or TRBD2 (5 bases each). The germline gives CDR1 MGHRA, CDR2 YSYEKL. With 4 bases removed from V and 0 bases from J, the gap between germline ends came to 9 bases. This CDR3 has 15 amino acids.

This clonotype appeared a few times. In nucleotides, the CDR3 is TGTGCCAGCGGATCTGGGGACAGGGTAGTTTCCGGGGAGCTGTTTTTT. It encodes CASGSGDRVVSGELFF. The chain uses TRBV6-1 and TRBJ2-2, with 9 bases that match TRBD1. This CDR3 is 16 amino acids long. CDR1 MNHNS and CDR2 SASEGT come from the germline V gene. Trimming at V came to 8 bases and at J to 6 bases, leaving 13 bases not matched to a gene.

This clonotype was seen more than once but under ten times. The V call is TRBV6-5, the J call TRBJ2-3; possibly TRBD2 for D (7 bases). Germline assignment: CDR1 MNHEY and CDR2 SVGAGI. The CDR3 consists of 14 residues. The V end lost 4 bases, the J end lost 4 bases, and 12 bases lay between the germline ends. DNA of the CDR3: TGTGCCAGCAGTTGGGGGGGCGCATCAGATACGCAGTATTTT. Amino acid sequence: CASSWGGASDTQYF.

This clonotype was counted a few times. The chain uses TRBV7-9 and TRBJ1-3; D gene ambiguous. Germline values: CDR1 SEHNR, CDR2 FQNEAQ (reference sequence). V lost 5 bases, J lost 0 bases, and 11 bases lay in between. The CDR3 loop spans 15 amino acids. DNA of the CDR3: TGTGCCAGCAGCCCCGCTTGGGGCTCTGGAAACACCATATATTTT. As protein: CASSPAWGSGNTIYF.

The chain combines TRBV19 with TRBJ2-3; 11 nucleotides agree with TRBD2. With V trimmed by 1 base and J by 0 bases, 9 bases remained unmatched. Germline V CDR1 and CDR2: LNHDA, SQIVND (reference sequence). The CDR3 loop spans 19 amino acids. The CDR3 DNA is TGTGCCAGTAGTATAGCCTCAGGGGCTAGCGGGGGGAGCACAGATACGCAGTATTTT. This gives the protein CASSIASGASGGSTDTQYF.

This sequence joins TRBV5-1 and TRBJ2-5; TRBD2 aligns across 12 bases. J lost 4 bases, V lost 0 bases, and 1 base had no gene match. This CDR3 spans 15 amino acids. Per germline, CDR1 SGHRS and CDR2 YFSETQ. CDR3 in DNA: TGCGCCAGCAGCTTGGAGGGACTAGCGGGAGAGACCCAGTACTTC. Residues: CASSLEGLAGETQYF. The entire variable domain, with the rest obtained from reference TRBV5-1 and TRBJ2-5, is as follows: KAGVTQTPRYLIKTRGQQVTLSCSPISGHRSVSWYQQTPGQGLQFLFEYFSETQRNKGNFPGRFSGRQFSNSRSEMNVSTLELGDSALYLCASSLEGLAGETQYFGPGTRLLVL.

This clonotype was seen a few times. V is TRBV3-1 and J is TRBJ2-2; 10 positions agree with TRBD2. The CDR3 is 17 amino acids. The germline CDR1 and CDR2 sequences are LGHDT and YNNKEL (reference sequence). V gave up 0 bases and J gave up 6 bases; unmatched junction bases: 7. The CDR3 nucleotides read TGTGCCAGCAGCCAAGAGGTACTAGCGGGGTACCCCGGGGAGCTGTTTTTT. Protein sequence: CASSQEVLAGYPGELFF.

The chain couples TRBV12-3 or TRBV12-4 to TRBJ1-6; 10 nucleotides match TRBD1. J lost 6 bases, V lost 6 bases, and 5 bases had no gene match. CDR3 length: 15 residues. The chain's CDR3 is CASSLTGGTNSPLHF. The CDR3 DNA sequence: TGTGCCAGCAGCCTGACAGGGGGCACTAATTCACCCCTCCACTTT.

This clonotype was detected ten times or more. The chain carries TRBV18 and TRBJ2-7; no reliable D call. Trimming removed 0 bases at V and 2 bases at J, with 11 bases between. The CDR3 runs 15 residues. Per the germline V gene, CDR1 is KGHSH and CDR2 is LQKENI. CDR3 region: CASSPPQRGAYEQYF. The CDR3 nucleotides read TGTGCCAGCTCACCACCGCAGCGTGGGGCCTACGAGCAGTACTTC.

This clonotype came up a few times. This chain joins TRBV7-9 and TRBJ2-5, with D perhaps TRBD1 or TRBD2 (5 bases each). Trimming left V 3 bases short and J 1 base short, with 15 bases between. CDR1 and CDR2 from the germline V gene are SEHNR and FQNEAQ (reference sequence). This CDR3 region has 16 residues. Here the CDR3 reads CASSLGTGLLQETQYF. The CDR3 DNA is TGTGCCAGCAGCTTGGGCACAGGACTCCTCCAAGAGACCCAGTACTTC. Full variable domain (missing parts from reference TRBV7-9 and TRBJ2-5): DTGVSQNPRHKITKRGQNVTFRCDPISEHNRLYWYRQTLGQGPEFLTYFQNEAQLEKSRLLSDRFSAERPKGSFSTLEIQRTEQGDSAMYLCASSLGTGLLQETQYFGPGTRLLVL.

In its sample, this clonotype was seen many times. The chain couples TRBV29-1 to TRBJ2-1, with 10 positions matching TRBD2. Germline CDR1 reads SQVTM; CDR2 reads ANQGSEA. V was pared by 6 bases and J by 4 bases, with 3 bases of the junction left unmatched. The CDR3 sequence is 13 residues long. Here the CDR3 reads CSVSGRAYNEQFF. The CDR3 DNA sequence: TGCAGCGTCAGCGGGAGGGCTTACAATGAGCAGTTCTTC.

The sample holds a few counts of this clonotype. The CDR3 loop reads CASSFVADTQYF. CDR3 coding DNA: TGCGCCAGCAGCTTTGTGGCAGATACGCAGTATTTT. V gene TRBV5-1 combines with J gene TRBJ2-3; no clear D. Germline assignment: CDR1 SGHRS and CDR2 YFSETQ. The CDR3 is made up of 12 amino acids. The ends were cut back, 2 bases at V and 4 bases at J, with 5 bases in the middle.

This clonotype was recorded at least ten times. The chain links TRBV12-3 or TRBV12-4 to TRBJ1-5; D remains unclear. The CDR3 spans 12 residues. Between the trimmed V and J ends, which lost 5 bases and 0 bases, there was a span of 2 bases. The CDR3 sequence: CASSPSNQPQHF. CDR3 DNA sequence: TGTGCCAGCAGTCCTAGCAATCAGCCCCAGCATTTT.

Only a few counts were recorded for this clonotype. The rearrangement links TRBV20-1 to TRBJ2-1; 7 nucleotides match TRBD2. There are 17 residues in the CDR3. Germline values: CDR1 DFQATT, CDR2 SNEGSKA (reference sequence). V dropped 1 base and J dropped 9; count of bases not matched to a gene: 18. In DNA form, the CDR3 reads TGCAGTGCTAGAGCCAAACGGGGAGGGAGTATGTTAAGTGAGCAGTTCTTC. Amino acids: CSARAKRGGSMLSEQFF.

The V gene is TRBV6-1, the J gene TRBJ1-2; D ambiguous. Germline V gene sequence: CDR1 MNHNS, CDR2 SASEGT. The CDR3 has 14 residues. V shed 2 bases and J shed 2 bases, with 9 bases lying between them. CDR3 DNA: TGTGCCAGCAGTGAAAGCCACAGAAACTATGGCTACACCTTC. This codes for CASSESHRNYGYTF.

The chain combines TRBV20-1 with TRBJ1-1; TRBD1 matches 9 bases. The V gene end was trimmed by 5 bases and the J gene end by 4 bases; junction bases not matched to a gene: 8. Germline values: CDR1 DFQATT, CDR2 SNEGSKA (reference sequence). The CDR3 loop spans 14 amino acids. This CDR3 is CSALNRGRGTEAFF. The CDR3 region has the DNA TGCAGTGCTTTAAACAGGGGGCGAGGCACTGAAGCTTTCTTT.

This chain joins TRBV3-1 and TRBJ1-1; a possible D gene is TRBD1 (5 bases). Germline V gene sequence: CDR1 LGHDT, CDR2 YNNKEL (reference sequence). There are 13 residues in the CDR3. Trimming removed 4 bases from V and 6 bases from J, with 12 bases in between. CDR3 nucleotides: TGTGCCAGCAGCCTGGGGCTCCTTTCTGAAGCTTTCTTT. Its translation is CASSLGLLSEAFF.

The chain couples TRBV7-9 to TRBJ2-1, with D unclear. In germline, CDR1 is SEHNR, CDR2 FQNEAQ (reference sequence). This CDR3 has 12 residues. Trimming took off 4 bases at V and 8 bases at J, with 9 bases between the two ends. The CDR3, as DNA: TGTGCCAGCAGCTCCCTGTTCTATGAGCAGTTCTTC. Amino acids: CASSSLFYEQFF.

Comment on this clonotype: This sequence may be a read error, since a much larger clone differs from it by one base. The chain carries TRBV12-3 or TRBV12-4 and TRBJ2-2; no clear D. The CDR3 has 15 amino acids. Trimming left V 3 bases short and J 4 bases short, with 12 bases between. The CDR3 reads CASSLSERSTGELFF. CDR3 DNA sequence: TGTGCCAGCAGTTTGAGCGAGAGGTCCACCGGGGAGCTGTTTTTT.

The chain links TRBV4-1 to TRBJ1-1; D uncertain. Germline V lookup: CDR1 MGHRA, CDR2 YSYEKL. CDR3 size: 14 residues. Trimming cost V 6 bases and J 5 bases, with 16 bases left between them. The CDR3 DNA follows: TGCGCCAGCAGGACGGGCCTTACCCGGACTGAAGCTTTCTTT. It specifies CASRTGLTRTEAFF.

The V gene is TRBV9, the J gene TRBJ2-6, with D perhaps TRBD1 (6 bases). This CDR3 spans 16 amino acids. Trimming took off 3 bases at V and 0 bases at J, with 10 bases between the two ends. Per the germline V gene, CDR1 is SGDLS and CDR2 is YYNGEE. The CDR3: CASSATRGSGANVLTF. As DNA, the CDR3 is TGTGCCAGCAGCGCCACCAGGGGCTCTGGGGCCAACGTCCTGACTTTC. The entire variable domain, with the rest obtained from reference TRBV9 and TRBJ2-6, is as follows: DSGVTQTPKHLITATGQRVTLRCSPRSGDLSVYWYQQSLDQGLQFLIQYYNGEERAKGNILERFSAQQFPDLHSELNLSSLELGDSALYFCASSATRGSGANVLTFGAGSRLTVL.

There are a few counts of this clonotype. The CDR3 spells CSASITGYNEQFF. As DNA, the CDR3 is TGCAGTGCTAGCATCACGGGCTACAATGAGCAGTTCTTC. The V call is TRBV20-1, the J call TRBJ2-1; D unclear. Between the trimmed V and J ends, which lost 3 bases and 3 bases, there was a span of 9 bases. Germline CDR1 is DFQATT and CDR2 is SNEGSKA (reference sequence). This CDR3 contains 13 residues.

This clonotype was recorded once. The V call is TRBV25-1, the J call TRBJ2-5, with a weak D call TRBD2 (7 bases). This CDR3 has 15 amino acids. V lost 3 bases, J lost 5 bases, and 16 bases lay in between. Germline lookup yields CDR1 MGHDK and CDR2 SYGVNS. The CDR3: CASSDLGGGRETQYF. The CDR3 bases are TGTGCCAGCAGTGATTTGGGGGGGGGCCGGGAGACCCAGTACTTC.

This clonotype was observed many times. This rearrangement joins TRBV6-5 to TRBJ1-2; D might be TRBD1 (5 bases). Between the trimmed V and J ends, which lost 0 bases and 0 bases, there was a span of 11 bases. Germline V gene sequence: CDR1 MNHEY, CDR2 SVGAGI. The CDR3 totals 16 residues. CDR3: CASSYSWDAPNYGYTF. The CDR3 region has the DNA TGTGCCAGCAGTTACTCGTGGGACGCACCTAACTATGGCTACACCTTC.

This clonotype was seen a few times. The chain links TRBV7-9 to TRBJ2-1; the D gene is possibly TRBD2 (5 bases). V shed 7 bases and J shed 8 bases, with 12 bases lying between them. The germline V gene has CDR1 SEHNR and CDR2 FQNEAQ (reference sequence). The CDR3 extends over 12 amino acids. The DNA of the CDR3 is TGTGCCAGCACCCAGACGGGGTATGAGCAGTTCTTC. This codes for CASTQTGYEQFF.

This rearrangement joins TRBV6-2 or TRBV6-3 to TRBJ2-2; TRBD2 matches 9 bases. Trimming cost V 11 bases and J 1 base; bases outside gene matches: 14. The length of the CDR3 is 17 residues. In germline, CDR1 is MNHEY, CDR2 SVGEGT. CDR3 in amino acids: CAAAGGSGGWNTGELFF. CDR3 nucleotides: TGTGCCGCCGCGGGTGGTAGCGGGGGATGGAACACCGGGGAGCTGTTTTTT.